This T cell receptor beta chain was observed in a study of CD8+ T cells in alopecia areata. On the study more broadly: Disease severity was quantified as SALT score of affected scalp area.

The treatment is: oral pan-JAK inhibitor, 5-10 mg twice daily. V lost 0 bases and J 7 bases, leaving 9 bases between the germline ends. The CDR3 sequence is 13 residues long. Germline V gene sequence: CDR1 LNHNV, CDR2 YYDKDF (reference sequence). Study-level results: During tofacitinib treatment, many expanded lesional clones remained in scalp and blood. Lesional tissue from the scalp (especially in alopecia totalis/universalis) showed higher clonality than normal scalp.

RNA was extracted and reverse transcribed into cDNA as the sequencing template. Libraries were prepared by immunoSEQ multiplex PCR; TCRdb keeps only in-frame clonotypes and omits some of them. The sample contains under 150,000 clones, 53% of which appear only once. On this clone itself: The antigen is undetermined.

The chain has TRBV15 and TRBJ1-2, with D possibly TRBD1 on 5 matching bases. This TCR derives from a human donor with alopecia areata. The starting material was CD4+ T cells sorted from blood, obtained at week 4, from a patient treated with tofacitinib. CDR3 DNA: TGTGCCACCAGCAGAGAAGGGGCAAGTGGCTACACCTTC. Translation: CATSREGASGYTF. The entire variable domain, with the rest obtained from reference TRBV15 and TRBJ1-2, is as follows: DAMVIQNPRYQVTQFGKPVTLSCSQTLNHNVMYWYQQKSSQAPKLLFHYYDKDFNNEADTPDNFQSRRPNTSFCFLDIRSPGLGDTAMYLCATSREGASGYTFGSGTRLTVV.